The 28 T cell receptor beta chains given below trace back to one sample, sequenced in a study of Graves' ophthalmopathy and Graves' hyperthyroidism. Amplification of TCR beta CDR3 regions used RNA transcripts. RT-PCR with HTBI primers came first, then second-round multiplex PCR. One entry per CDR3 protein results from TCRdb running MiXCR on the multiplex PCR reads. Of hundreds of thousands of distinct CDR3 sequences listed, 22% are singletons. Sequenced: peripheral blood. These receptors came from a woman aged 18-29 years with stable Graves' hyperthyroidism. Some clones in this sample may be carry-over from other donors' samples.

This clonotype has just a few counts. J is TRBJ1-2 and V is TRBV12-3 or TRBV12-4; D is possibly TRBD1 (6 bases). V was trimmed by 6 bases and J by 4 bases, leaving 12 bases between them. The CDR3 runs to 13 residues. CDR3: CASSRDKIYGYTF. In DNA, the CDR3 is TGTGCCAGCAGCCGGGACAAAATCTATGGCTACACCTTC.

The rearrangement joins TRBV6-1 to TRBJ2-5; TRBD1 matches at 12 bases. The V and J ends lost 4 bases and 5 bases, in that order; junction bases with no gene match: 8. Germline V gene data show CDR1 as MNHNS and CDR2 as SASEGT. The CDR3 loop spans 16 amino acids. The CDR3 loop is CASSGEGDRGLETQYF. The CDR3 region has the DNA TGTGCCAGCAGTGGCGAAGGGGACAGGGGGCTTGAGACCCAGTACTTC.

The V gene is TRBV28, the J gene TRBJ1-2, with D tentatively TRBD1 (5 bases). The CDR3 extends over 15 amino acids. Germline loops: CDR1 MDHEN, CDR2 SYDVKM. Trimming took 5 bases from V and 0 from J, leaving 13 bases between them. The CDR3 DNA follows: TGTGCCAGCAGTCAGGACACAGAAGCTAACTATGGCTACACCTTC. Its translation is CASSQDTEANYGYTF.

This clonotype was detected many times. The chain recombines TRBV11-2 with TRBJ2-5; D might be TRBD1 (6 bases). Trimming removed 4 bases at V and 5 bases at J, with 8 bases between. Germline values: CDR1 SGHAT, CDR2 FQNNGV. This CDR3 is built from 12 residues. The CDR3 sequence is CASSSTGETQYF. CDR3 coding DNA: TGTGCCAGCAGCTCCACAGGGGAGACCCAGTACTTC.

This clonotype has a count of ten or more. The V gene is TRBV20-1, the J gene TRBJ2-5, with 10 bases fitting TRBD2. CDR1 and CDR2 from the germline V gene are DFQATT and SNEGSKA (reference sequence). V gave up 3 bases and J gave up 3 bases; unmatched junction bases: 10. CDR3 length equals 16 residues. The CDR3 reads CSASAYSGGPKETQYF. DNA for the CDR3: TGCAGTGCTAGTGCCTATAGCGGGGGGCCGAAAGAGACCCAGTACTTC.

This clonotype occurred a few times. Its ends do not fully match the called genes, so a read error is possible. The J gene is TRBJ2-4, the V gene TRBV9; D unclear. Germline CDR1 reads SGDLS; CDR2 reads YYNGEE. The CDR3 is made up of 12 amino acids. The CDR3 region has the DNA TGTGCCAGCATCGGAGCCAAAAACATTAAGTACTTC. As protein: CASIGAKNIKYF. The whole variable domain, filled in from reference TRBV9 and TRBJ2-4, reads DSGVTQTPKHLITATGQRVTLRCSPRSGDLSVYWYQQSLDQGLQFLIQYYNGEERAKGNILERFSAQQFPDLHSELNLSSLELGDSALYFCASIGAKNIKYFGAGTRLSVL.

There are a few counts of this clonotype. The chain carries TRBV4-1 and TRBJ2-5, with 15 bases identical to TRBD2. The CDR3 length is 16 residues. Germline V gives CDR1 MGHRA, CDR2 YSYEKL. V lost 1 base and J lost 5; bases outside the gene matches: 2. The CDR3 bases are TGCGCCAGCAGCCAAGCGGGGACTAGCGGGGGGGAGACCCAGTACTTC. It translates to CASSQAGTSGGETQYF.

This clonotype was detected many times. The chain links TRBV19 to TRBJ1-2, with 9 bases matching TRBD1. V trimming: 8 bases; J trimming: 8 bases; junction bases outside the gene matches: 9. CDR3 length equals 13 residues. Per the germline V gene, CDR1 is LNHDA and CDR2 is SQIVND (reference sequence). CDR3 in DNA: TGTGCCAGTCCGGGACAGGGAAGGGGCGGCTACACCTTC. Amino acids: CASPGQGRGGYTF.

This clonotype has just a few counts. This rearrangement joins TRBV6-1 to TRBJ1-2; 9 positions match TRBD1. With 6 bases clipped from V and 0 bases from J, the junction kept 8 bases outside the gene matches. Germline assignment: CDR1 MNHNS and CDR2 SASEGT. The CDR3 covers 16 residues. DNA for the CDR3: TGTGCCAGCAGCGAGGAGGACAGGGGATCTAACTATGGCTACACCTTC. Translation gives CASSEEDRGSNYGYTF.

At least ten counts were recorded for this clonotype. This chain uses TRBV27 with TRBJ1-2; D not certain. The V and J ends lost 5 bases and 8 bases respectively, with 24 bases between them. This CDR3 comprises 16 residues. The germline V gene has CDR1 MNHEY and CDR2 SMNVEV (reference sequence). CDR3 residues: CASSIGGTVGSWGYTF. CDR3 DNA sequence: TGTGCCAGCAGTATAGGAGGCACAGTCGGATCCTGGGGCTACACCTTC.

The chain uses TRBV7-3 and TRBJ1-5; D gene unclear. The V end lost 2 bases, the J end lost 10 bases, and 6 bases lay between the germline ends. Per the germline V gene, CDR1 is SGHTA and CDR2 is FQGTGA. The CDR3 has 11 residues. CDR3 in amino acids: CASSLRDPQHF. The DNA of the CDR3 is TGTGCCAGCAGCTTACGGGATCCCCAGCATTTT.

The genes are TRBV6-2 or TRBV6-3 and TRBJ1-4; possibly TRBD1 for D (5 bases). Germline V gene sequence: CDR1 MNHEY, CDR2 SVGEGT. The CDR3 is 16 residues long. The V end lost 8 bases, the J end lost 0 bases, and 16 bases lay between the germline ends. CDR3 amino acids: CASRRGYASTNEKLFF. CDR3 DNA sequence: TGTGCCAGCCGGAGGGGCTATGCGTCAACTAATGAAAAACTGTTTTTT.

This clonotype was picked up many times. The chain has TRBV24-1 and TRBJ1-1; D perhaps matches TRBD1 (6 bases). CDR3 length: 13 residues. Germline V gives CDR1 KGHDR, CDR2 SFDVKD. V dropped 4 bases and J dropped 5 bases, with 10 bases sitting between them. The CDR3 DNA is TGTGCCACCAGTGACAGGGGCAGTACTGAAGCTTTCTTT. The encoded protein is CATSDRGSTEAFF.

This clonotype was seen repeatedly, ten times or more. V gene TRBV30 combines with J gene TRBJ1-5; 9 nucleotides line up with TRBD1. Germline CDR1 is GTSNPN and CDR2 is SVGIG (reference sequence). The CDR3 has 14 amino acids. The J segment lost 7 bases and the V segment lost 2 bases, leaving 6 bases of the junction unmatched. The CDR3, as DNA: TGTGCCTGGAGTCCCGGGACAGGGAAACAGCCCCAGCATTTT. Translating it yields CAWSPGTGKQPQHF.

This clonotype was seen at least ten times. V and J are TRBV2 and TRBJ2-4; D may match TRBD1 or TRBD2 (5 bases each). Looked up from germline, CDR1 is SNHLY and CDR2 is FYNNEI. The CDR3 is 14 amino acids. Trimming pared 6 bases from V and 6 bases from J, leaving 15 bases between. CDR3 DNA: TGTGCCAGCAGGCCACGGGACGCAATAAACATTCAGTACTTC. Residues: CASRPRDAINIQYF.

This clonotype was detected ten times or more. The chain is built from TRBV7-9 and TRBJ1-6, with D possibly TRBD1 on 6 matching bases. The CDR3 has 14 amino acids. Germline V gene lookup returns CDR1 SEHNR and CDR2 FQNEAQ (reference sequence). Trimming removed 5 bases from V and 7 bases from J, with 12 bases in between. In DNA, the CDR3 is TGTGCCAGCAGCCTGGACAGTAGAAATTCACCCCTCCACTTT. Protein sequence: CASSLDSRNSPLHF.

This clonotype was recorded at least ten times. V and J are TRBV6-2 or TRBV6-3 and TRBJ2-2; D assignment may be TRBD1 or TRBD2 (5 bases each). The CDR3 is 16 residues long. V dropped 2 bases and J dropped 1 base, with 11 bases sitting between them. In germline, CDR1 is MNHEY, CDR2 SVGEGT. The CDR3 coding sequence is TGTGCCAGCAGTTACCCGGGACGGATGAACACCGGGGAGCTGTTTTTT. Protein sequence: CASSYPGRMNTGELFF.

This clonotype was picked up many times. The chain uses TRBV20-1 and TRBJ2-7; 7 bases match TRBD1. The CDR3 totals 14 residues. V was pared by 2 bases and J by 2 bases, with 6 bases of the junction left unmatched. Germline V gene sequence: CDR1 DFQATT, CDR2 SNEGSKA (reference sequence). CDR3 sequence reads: CSARSRGRTYEQYF. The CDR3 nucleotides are TGCAGTGCTAGAAGCAGGGGGAGAACCTACGAGCAGTACTTC.

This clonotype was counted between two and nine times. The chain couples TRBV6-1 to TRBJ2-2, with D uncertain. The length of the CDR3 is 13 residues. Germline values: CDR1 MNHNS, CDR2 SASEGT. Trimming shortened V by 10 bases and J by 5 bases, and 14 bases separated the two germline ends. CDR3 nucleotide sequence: TGTGCCACCTTTAAAGGGCTAACCGGGGAGCTGTTTTTT. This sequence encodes CATFKGLTGELFF.

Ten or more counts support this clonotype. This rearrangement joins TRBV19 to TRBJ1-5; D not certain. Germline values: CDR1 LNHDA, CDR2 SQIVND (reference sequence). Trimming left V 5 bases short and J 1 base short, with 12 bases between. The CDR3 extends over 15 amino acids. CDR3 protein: CASSEWTASNQPQHF. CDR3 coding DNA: TGTGCCAGTAGTGAGTGGACCGCCAGCAATCAGCCCCAGCATTTT.

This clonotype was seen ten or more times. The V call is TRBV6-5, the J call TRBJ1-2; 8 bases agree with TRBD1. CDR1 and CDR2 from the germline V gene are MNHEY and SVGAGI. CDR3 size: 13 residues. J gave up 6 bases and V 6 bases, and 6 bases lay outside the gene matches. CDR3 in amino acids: CASRRTGINGYTF. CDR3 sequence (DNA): TGTGCCAGCAGAAGGACAGGGATCAATGGCTACACCTTC.

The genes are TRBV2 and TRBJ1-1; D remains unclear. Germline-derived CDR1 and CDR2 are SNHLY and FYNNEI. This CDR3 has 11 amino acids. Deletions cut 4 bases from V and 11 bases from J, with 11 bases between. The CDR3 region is CASSGDRKAFF. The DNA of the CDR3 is TGTGCCAGCAGTGGAGATCGAAAGGCTTTCTTT.

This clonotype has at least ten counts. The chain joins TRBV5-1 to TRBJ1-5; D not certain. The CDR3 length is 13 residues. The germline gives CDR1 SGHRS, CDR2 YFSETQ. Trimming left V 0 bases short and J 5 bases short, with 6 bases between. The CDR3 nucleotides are TGCGCCAGCAGCTTGGACACTGATCAGCCCCAGCATTTT. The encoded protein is CASSLDTDQPQHF.

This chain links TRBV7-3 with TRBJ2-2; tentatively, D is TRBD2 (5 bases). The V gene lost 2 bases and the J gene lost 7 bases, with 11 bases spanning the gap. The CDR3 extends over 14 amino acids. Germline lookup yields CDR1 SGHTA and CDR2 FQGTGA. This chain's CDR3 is CASSLASSFGELFF. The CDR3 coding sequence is TGTGCCAGCAGCTTAGCTAGCAGTTTCGGGGAGCTGTTTTTT. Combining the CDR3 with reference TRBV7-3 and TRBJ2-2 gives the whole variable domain GAGVSQTPSNKVTEKGKYVELRCDPISGHTALYWYRQSLGQGPEFLIYFQGTGAADDSGLPNDRFFAVRPEGSVSTLKIQRTERGDSAVYLCASSLASSFGELFFGEGSRLTVL.

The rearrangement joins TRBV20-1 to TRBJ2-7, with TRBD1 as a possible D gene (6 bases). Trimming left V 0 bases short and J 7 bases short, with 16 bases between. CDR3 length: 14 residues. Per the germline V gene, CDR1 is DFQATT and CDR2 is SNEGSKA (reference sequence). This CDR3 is CSARDNRVGWEQYF. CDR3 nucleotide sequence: TGCAGTGCTAGAGATAACAGGGTAGGATGGGAGCAGTACTTC.

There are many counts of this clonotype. This CDR3 is CASSIRGQGSYEQYF. CDR3 coding DNA: TGTGCCAGTAGTATCCGGGGACAGGGTTCCTACGAGCAGTACTTC. The gene calls are TRBV19 and TRBJ2-7; 9 nucleotides match TRBD1. The V gene's germline CDR1 is LNHDA and CDR2 SQIVND (reference sequence). This CDR3 has 15 residues. V lost 3 bases, J lost 1 base, and 4 bases stayed unmatched.

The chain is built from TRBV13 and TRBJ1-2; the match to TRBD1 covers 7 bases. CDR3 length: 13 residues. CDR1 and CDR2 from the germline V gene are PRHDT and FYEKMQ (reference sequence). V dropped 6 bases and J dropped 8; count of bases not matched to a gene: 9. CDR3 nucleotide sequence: TGTGCCAGCAGGCAGATGGGACAGTTAGGCTACACCTTC. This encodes CASRQMGQLGYTF.

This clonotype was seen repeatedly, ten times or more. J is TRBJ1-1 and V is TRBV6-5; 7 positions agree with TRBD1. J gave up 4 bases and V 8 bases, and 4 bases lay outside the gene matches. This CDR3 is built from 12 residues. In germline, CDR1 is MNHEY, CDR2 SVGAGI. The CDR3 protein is CASQTGRTEAFF. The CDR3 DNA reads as TGTGCCAGCCAGACAGGGCGCACTGAAGCTTTCTTT.